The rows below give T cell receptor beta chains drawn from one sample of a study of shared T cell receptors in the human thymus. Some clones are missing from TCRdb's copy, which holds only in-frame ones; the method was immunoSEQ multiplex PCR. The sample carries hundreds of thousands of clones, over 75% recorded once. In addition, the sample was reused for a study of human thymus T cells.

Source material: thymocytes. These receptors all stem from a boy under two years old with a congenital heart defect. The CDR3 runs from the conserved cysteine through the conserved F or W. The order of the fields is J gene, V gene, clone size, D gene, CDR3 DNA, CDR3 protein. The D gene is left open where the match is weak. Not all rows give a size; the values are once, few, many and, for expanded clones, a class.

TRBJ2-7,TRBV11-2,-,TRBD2,TGTGCCAGCAGCCTGGGACTAGCGGGACCCTACGAGCAGTACTTC,CASSLGLAGPYEQYF
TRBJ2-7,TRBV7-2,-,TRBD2,TGTGCCAGCAGCCCCCCGGGACTAGCGGAAGCCGGTATCTTTTACGAGCAGTACTTC,CASSPPGLAEAGIFYEQYF
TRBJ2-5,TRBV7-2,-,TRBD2,TGTGCCAGCAGCCCGGGGGGACTAGCGGCTAAAGAGACCCAGTACTTC,CASSPGGLAAKETQYF
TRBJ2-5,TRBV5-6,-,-,TGTGCCAGCAGCTTCGACAGCCAAGAGACCCAGTACTTC,CASSFDSQETQYF
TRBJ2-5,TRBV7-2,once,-,TGTGCCAGCAGCTCCCAGGTGAGGGCCCGGGAGACCCAGTACTTC,CASSSQVRARETQYF
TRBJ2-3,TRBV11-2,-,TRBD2,TGTGCCAGCAGCGGTGGGGAGCGGGAGGGCCCTCGCGGCACAGATACGCAGTATTTT,CASSGGEREGPRGTDTQYF
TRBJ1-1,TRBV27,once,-,TGTGCCAGCAGCCACGGAGGGTTGGGGAACACTGAAGCTTTCTTT,CASSHGGLGNTEAFF
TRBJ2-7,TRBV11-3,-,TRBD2,TGTGCCAGCAGCTTCAGACTAGCGGTCTACGAGCAGTACTTC,CASSFRLAVYEQYF
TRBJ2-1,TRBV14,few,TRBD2,TGTGCCAGCAGCCAAAGGGGACTATTGGTGGATGAGCAGTTCTTC,CASSQRGLLVDEQFF
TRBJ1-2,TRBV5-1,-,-,TGCGCCAGCAGCTCACAGGGTAACTATGGCTACACCTTC,CASSSQGNYGYTF
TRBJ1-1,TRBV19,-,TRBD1,TGTGCCAGTAGTAGACAGGGGGTCACTGAAGCTTTCTTT,CASSRQGVTEAFF
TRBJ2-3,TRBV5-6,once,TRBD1,TGTGCCAGCAGCTTGGATGGGACAGGGGGTCCAGATACGCAGTATTTT,CASSLDGTGGPDTQYF
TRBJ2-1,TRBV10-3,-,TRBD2,TGTGCCATCAGTGAAGGACTAGCGGTTACGAATGAGCAGTTCTTC,CAISEGLAVTNEQFF